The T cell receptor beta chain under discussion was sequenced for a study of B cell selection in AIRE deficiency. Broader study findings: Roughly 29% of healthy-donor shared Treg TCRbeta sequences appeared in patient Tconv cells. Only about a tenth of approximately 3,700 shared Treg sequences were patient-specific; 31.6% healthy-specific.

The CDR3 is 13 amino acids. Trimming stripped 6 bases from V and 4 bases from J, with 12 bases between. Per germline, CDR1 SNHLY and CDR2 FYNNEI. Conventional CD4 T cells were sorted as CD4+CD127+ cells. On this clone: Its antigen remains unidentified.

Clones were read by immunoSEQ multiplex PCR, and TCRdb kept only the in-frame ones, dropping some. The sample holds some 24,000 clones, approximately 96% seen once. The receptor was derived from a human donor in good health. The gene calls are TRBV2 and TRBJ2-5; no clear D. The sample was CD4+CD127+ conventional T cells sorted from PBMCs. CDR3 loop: CASSGSDRETQYF. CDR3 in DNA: TGTGCCAGCAGCGGAAGTGACCGAGAGACCCAGTACTTC.